Each of the 15 T cell receptor beta chains below was sequenced from the same sample in a study of blood T cell repertoires in COVID-19. Using immunoSEQ multiplex PCR, the repertoire was profiled, and TCRdb retains in-frame clones only, with some absent. This sample has over 200,000 clones; about 91% occur once, and the top ten carry about 2.5%. Sequencing was performed on PBMCs or T cells enriched from blood (not recorded which). The receptors originated from a woman aged 40 to 50 with acute COVID-19.

The chain combines TRBV25-1 with TRBJ1-4; possibly TRBD1 for D (6 bases). Trimming removed 5 bases at V and 3 bases at J, with 13 bases between. Germline CDR1 is MGHDK and CDR2 is SYGVNS. The CDR3 totals 15 residues. Here the CDR3 DNA reads TGTGCCAGCAGTTCCTCGGACAGACCTAATGAAAAACTGTTTTTT. Translation gives CASSSSDRPNEKLFF.

This rearrangement joins TRBV5-1 to TRBJ1-6; 10 nucleotides agree with TRBD1. With 4 bases clipped from V and 0 bases from J, the junction kept 10 bases outside the gene matches. Per germline, CDR1 SGHRS and CDR2 YFSETQ. This CDR3 region has 19 residues. In DNA form, the CDR3 reads TGCGCCAGCAGCCCTGGCGACAGGGGGCAGAGCTCCTATAATTCACCCCTCCACTTT. Protein sequence: CASSPGDRGQSSYNSPLHF.

About this clone: The same CDR3 also results from other DNA sequences found in this sample. The chain recombines TRBV19 with TRBJ1-5; the D gene is possibly TRBD1 (6 bases). V was cut by 6 bases and J by 2 bases, with 14 bases left in between. CDR1 is LNHDA, CDR2 SQIVND, per germline (reference sequence). CDR3 length: 15 residues. This CDR3 reads CASSRGGLGNQPQHF. DNA of the CDR3: TGTGCCAGTAGCCGAGGGGGTTTAGGCAATCAGCCCCAGCATTTT. The full variable domain, rest sourced from reference TRBV19 and TRBJ1-5, is DGGITQSPKYLFRKEGQNVTLSCEQNLNHDAMYWYRQDPGQGLRLIYYSQIVNDFQKGDIAEGYSVSREKKESFPLTVTSAQKNPTAFYLCASSRGGLGNQPQHFGDGTRLSIL.

The chain recombines TRBV5-4 with TRBJ2-5; D might be TRBD1 (6 bases). The CDR3 runs 17 residues. The V gene lost 4 bases and the J gene lost 0 bases, with 19 bases spanning the gap. CDR1 and CDR2 (germline): SGHNT, YYREEE (reference sequence). CDR3 sequence: CASSPTRTVQYQETQYF. The CDR3 nucleotides are TGTGCCAGCAGCCCAACTCGGACAGTACAGTACCAAGAGACCCAGTACTTC.

The J gene is TRBJ2-3, the V gene TRBV2; 7 bases agree with TRBD2. The junction had 7 bases not matched to a gene; V was cut back by 4 bases and J by 3 bases. CDR3 size: 15 residues. Germline values: CDR1 SNHLY, CDR2 FYNNEI. CDR3 bases: TGTGCCAGCAGTGGGGGCGGGGGAGGAACAGATACGCAGTATTTT. It is translated as CASSGGGGGTDTQYF.

This clone was found once. The chain employs TRBV5-4 and TRBJ1-2; D call uncertain. The V end was cut by 0 bases, the J end by 4 bases, with 13 bases between. The CDR3 has 15 residues. Germline V gene sequence: CDR1 SGHNT, CDR2 YYREEE (reference sequence). DNA of the CDR3: TGTGCCAGCAGCTTGGGACCCCCTGGGCTCTATGGCTACACCTTC. Protein: CASSLGPPGLYGYTF.

This clone was counted between two and nine times. The chain has TRBV3-1 (or the pseudogene TRBV3-2) and TRBJ2-3; TRBD2 matches at 12 bases. The CDR3 totals 15 residues. V gave up 3 bases and J gave up 8 bases; unmatched junction bases: 6. CDR1 is LGHDT, CDR2 YNNKEL, per germline (reference sequence). The DNA of the CDR3 is TGTGCCAGCAGCCAGGATTCGACTAGCGGGGGTACGCAGTATTTT. Translated, it gives CASSQDSTSGGTQYF.

The chain combines TRBV6-6 with TRBJ1-3; D remains unclear. Germline loops: CDR1 MNHNY, CDR2 SVGAGI (reference sequence). V lost 6 bases, J lost 0 bases, and 12 bases lay in between. The CDR3 totals 15 residues. The chain's CDR3 is CASRAGTRSGNTIYF. The CDR3 coding sequence is TGTGCCAGCAGGGCAGGTACCCGCTCTGGAAACACCATATATTTT.

The CDR3 sequence: CASSLTSGNLDTQYF. CDR3 DNA sequence: TGTGCCAGCAGCTTGACTAGCGGGAACTTAGATACGCAGTATTTT. The chain carries TRBV5-6 and TRBJ2-3, with TRBD2 matching over 10 bases. Germline V gene sequence: CDR1 SGHDT, CDR2 YYEEEE. The CDR3 consists of 15 residues. V lost 1 base and J lost 5; bases outside the gene matches: 4.

The gene calls are TRBV5-5 and TRBJ1-6, with D hard to call. The CDR3 is 15 amino acids. In germline, CDR1 is SGHKS, CDR2 YYEKEE (reference sequence). V lost 0 bases and J lost 9, with 13 bases in between. The CDR3 region is CASSLDPLGGSPLHF. The DNA of the CDR3 is TGTGCCAGCAGCTTGGATCCTCTCGGAGGTTCACCCCTCCACTTT.

The gene calls are TRBV19 and TRBJ1-2, with 7 bases that match TRBD1. The V gene's germline CDR1 is LNHDA and CDR2 SQIVND (reference sequence). The CDR3 sequence is 15 residues long. The V segment lost 4 bases and the J segment 1 base; nucleotides outside the gene matches: 6. CDR3 residues: CASSSPRDSNYGYTF. CDR3 sequence (DNA): TGTGCCAGTAGTAGTCCCCGGGACAGTAACTATGGCTACACCTTC.

V is TRBV4-2 and J is TRBJ1-2, with 9 bases fitting TRBD1. CDR1 is LGHNA, CDR2 YNFKEQ, per germline. This CDR3 is built from 17 residues. Trimming removed 0 bases from V and 7 bases from J; junction bases left unmatched: 12. The CDR3 is CASSQDFRDRDISGYTF. CDR3 DNA sequence: TGTGCCAGCAGCCAAGATTTTCGGGACAGGGATATCTCTGGCTACACCTTC.

The chain joins TRBV6-5 to TRBJ1-2, with D hard to call. This CDR3 has 14 residues. Germline CDR1 is MNHEY and CDR2 is SVGAGI. The V end lost 0 bases, the J end lost 8 bases, and 13 bases lay between the germline ends. CDR3 residues: CASSYSWNRGGYTF. The CDR3 nucleotides are TGTGCCAGCAGTTACTCCTGGAACCGCGGCGGCTACACCTTC.

The rearrangement joins TRBV18 to TRBJ1-4; D might be TRBD1 (6 bases). From germline, CDR1 is KGHSH and CDR2 LQKENI. The CDR3 spans 15 residues. V was clipped by 1 base and J by 8 bases, with 14 bases between them. CDR3 nucleotide sequence: TGTGCCAGCTCACCACTATCAGGGGCCGGGGAAAAACTGTTTTTT. Amino acid sequence: CASSPLSGAGEKLFF.

With respect to this clone: The junction shows a germline mismatch at one end, possibly a read error. The chain employs TRBV7-2 and TRBJ2-5; the match to TRBD1 covers 8 bases. CDR1 and CDR2 from the germline V gene are SGHTA and FQGNSA. The CDR3 contains 14 residues. The CDR3, as DNA: TGTGCCAGCAGCTCCGGACAGGGCCAAGGGACCCAGTACTTC. Residues: CASSSGQGQGTQYF.